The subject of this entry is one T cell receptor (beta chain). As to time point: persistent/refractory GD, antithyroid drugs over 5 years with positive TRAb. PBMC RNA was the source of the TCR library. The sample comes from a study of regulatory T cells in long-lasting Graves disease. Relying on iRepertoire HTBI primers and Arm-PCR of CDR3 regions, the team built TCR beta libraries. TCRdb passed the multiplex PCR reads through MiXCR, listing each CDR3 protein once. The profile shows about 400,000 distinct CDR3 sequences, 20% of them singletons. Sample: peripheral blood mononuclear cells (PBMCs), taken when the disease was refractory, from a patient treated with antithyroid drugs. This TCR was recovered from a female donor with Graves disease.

This CDR3 reads CASSSTDGNYGYTF. The CDR3 DNA reads as TGTGCCAGCAGTTCCACAGACGGGAACTATGGCTACACCTTC. The gene calls are TRBV25-1 and TRBJ1-2, with D hard to call. This CDR3 spans 14 amino acids. Per germline, CDR1 MGHDK and CDR2 SYGVNS. V gave up 5 bases and J gave up 2 bases, with 12 bases separating them.